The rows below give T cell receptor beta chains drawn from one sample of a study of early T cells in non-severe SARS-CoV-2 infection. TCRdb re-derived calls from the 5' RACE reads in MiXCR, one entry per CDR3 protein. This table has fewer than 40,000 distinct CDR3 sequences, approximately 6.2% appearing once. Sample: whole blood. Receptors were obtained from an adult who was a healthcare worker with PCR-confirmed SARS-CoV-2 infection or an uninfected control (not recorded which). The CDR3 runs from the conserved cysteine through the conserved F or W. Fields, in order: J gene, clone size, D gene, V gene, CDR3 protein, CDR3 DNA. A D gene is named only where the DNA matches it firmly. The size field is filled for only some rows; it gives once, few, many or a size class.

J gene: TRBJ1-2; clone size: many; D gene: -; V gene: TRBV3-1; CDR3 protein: CASSLPGTDNYGYTF; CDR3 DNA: TGTGCCAGCAGCCTACCCGGAACGGATAACTATGGCTACACCTTC
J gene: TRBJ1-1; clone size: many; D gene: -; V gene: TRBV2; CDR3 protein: CASSEFPVRPEAFF; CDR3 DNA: TGTGCCAGCAGTGAATTCCCAGTCCGGCCTGAAGCTTTCTTT
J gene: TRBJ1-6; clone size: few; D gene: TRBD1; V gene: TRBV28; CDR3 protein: CASREPGQSSYNSPLHF; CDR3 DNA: TGTGCCAGCAGGGAACCGGGACAGAGCTCCTATAATTCACCCCTCCACTTT
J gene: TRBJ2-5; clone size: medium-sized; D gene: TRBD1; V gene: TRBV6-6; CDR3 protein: CASSYRDRGQETQYF; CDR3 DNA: TGTGCCAGCAGTTACCGGGACAGGGGCCAAGAGACCCAGTACTTC
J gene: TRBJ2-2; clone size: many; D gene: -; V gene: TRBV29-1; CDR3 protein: CSVEGPSGELFF; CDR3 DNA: TGCAGCGTTGAAGGACCGTCCGGGGAGCTGTTTTTT
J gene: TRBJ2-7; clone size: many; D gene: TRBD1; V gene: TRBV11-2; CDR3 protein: CASGGLGQGPYYEQYF; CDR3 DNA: TGTGCCAGCGGTGGATTGGGACAGGGGCCCTACTACGAGCAGTACTTC
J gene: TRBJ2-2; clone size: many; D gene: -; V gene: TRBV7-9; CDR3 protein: CASSLGHTNTGELFF; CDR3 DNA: TGTGCCAGCAGCTTAGGACATACGAACACCGGGGAGCTGTTTTTT
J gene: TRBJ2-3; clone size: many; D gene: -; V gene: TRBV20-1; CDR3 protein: CSAPTSGTQYF; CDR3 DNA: TGCAGTGCGCCGACTTCTGGTACGCAGTATTTT
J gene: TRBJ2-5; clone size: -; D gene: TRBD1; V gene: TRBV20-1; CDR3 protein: CSARDHDWTGIETQYF; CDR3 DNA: TGCAGTGCTCGCGACCACGATTGGACAGGGATAGAGACCCAGTACTTC
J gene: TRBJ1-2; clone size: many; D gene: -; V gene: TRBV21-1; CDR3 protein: CASSKRNYRGGWYGYTF; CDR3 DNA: TGTGCCAGCAGCAAAAGGAACTACAGGGGCGGATGGTATGGCTACACCTTC
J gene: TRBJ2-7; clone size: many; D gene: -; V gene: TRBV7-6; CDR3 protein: CASSFSGVYEQYF; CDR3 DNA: TGTGCCAGCAGCTTTTCAGGGGTCTACGAGCAGTACTTC
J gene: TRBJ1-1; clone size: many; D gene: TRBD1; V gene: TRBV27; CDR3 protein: CASSWDRVTEAFF; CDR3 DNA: TGTGCCAGCAGTTGGGACAGGGTCACTGAAGCTTTCTTT
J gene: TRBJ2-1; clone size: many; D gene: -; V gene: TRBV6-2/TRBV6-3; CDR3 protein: CASSYLTSFEQFF; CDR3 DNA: TGTGCCAGCAGCTACCTGACAAGCTTTGAGCAGTTCTTC
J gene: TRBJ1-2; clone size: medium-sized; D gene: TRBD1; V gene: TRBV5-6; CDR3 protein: CASRGQGELNYGYTF; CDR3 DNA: TGTGCCAGCAGGGGACAGGGGGAACTTAACTATGGCTACACCTTC
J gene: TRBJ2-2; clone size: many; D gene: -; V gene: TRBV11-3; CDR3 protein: CASGLENTGELFF; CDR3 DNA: TGTGCCAGCGGGCTGGAGAACACCGGGGAGCTGTTTTTT
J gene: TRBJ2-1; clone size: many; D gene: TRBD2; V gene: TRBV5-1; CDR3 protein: CASTALAGGNEQFF; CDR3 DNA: TGCGCCAGCACAGCCCTAGCGGGAGGCAATGAGCAGTTCTTC
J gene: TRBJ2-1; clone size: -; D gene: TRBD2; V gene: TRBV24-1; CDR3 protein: CATSDLAGGSYNEQFF; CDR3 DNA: TGTGCCACCAGTGATTTAGCGGGAGGCTCCTACAATGAGCAGTTCTTC
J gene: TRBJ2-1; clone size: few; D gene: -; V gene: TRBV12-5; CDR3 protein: CASGSPATYNEQFF; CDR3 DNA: TGTGCTAGTGGTTCCCCGGCGACTTACAATGAGCAGTTCTTC
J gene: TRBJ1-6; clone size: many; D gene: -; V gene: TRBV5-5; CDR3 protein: CASSWTDDNSPLHF; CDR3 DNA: TGTGCCAGCAGCTGGACAGACGATAATTCACCCCTCCACTTT
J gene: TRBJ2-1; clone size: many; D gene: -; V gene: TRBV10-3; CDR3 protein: CAIRSPGLQTYNEQFF; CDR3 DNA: TGTGCCATCAGATCCCCGGGACTCCAGACCTACAATGAGCAGTTCTTC
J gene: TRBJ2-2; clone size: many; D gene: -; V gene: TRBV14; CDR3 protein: CASGTVNTGELFF; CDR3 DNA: TGTGCCAGCGGGACCGTGAACACCGGGGAGCTGTTTTTT
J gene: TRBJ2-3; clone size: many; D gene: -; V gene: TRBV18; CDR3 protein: CASSPVSYGSVTDTQYF; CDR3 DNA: TGTGCCAGCTCACCAGTCTCGTACGGCTCGGTCACAGATACGCAGTATTTT
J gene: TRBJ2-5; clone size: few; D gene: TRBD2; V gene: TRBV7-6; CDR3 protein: CASSPKRETGWGYQETQYF; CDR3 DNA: TGTGCCAGCAGCCCAAAGCGGGAGACGGGGTGGGGGTACCAAGAGACCCAGTACTTC
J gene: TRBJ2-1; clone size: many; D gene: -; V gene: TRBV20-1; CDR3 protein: CSASGRYNEQFF; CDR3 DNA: TGCAGTGCTAGCGGGCGCTACAATGAGCAGTTCTTC
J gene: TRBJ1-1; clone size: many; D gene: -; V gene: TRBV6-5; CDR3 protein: CASSYSGQPNTEAFF; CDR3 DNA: TGTGCCAGCAGTTACTCAGGACAGCCGAACACTGAAGCTTTCTTT
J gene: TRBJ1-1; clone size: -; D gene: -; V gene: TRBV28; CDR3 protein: CASSLRQGLVWTEAFF; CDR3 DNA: TGTGCCAGCAGTTTGCGTCAGGGACTGGTTTGGACTGAAGCTTTCTTT
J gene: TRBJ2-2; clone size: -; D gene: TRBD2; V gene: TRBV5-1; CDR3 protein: CASSLERLAGVETGELFF; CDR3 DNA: TGCGCCAGCAGCTTGGAGAGGCTAGCGGGAGTTGAAACCGGGGAGCTGTTTTTT
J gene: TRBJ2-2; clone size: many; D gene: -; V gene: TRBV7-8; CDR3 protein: CASSLDRAMNTGELFF; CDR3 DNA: TGTGCCAGCAGCTTAGACCGGGCCATGAACACCGGGGAGCTGTTTTTT
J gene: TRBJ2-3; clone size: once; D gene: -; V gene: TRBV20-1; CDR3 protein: CSASVADTQYF; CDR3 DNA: TGCAGTGCTAGCGTGGCAGATACGCAGTATTTT
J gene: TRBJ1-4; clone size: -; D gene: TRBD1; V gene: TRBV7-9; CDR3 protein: CASSFFLGQENEKLFF; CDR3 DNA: TGTGCCAGCAGCTTCTTCCTGGGACAGGAAAATGAAAAACTGTTTTTT
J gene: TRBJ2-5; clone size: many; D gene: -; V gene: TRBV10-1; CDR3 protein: CASSDADNQETQYF; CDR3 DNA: TGCGCCAGCAGTGACGCAGATAACCAAGAGACCCAGTACTTC
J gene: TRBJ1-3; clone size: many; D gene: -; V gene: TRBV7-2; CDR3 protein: CASSTFQVAGNTIYF; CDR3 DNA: TGTGCCAGCAGCACCTTTCAGGTGGCTGGAAACACCATATATTTT
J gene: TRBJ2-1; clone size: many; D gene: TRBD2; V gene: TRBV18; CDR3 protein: CASSPPRRGGAYNEQFF; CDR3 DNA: TGTGCCAGCTCACCTCCCCGCCGGGGGGGTGCCTACAATGAGCAGTTCTTC
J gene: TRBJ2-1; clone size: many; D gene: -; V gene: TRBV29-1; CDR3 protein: CSFDGTASYNEQFF; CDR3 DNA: TGCAGCTTCGACGGGACGGCTTCCTACAATGAGCAGTTCTTC
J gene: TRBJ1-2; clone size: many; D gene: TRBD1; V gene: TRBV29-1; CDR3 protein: CSVERQGRSYGYTF; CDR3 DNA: TGCAGCGTTGAACGACAGGGAAGGTCCTATGGCTACACCTTC
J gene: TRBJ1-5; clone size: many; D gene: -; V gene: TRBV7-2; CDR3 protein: CASSLAGQGLQPQHF; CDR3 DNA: TGTGCCAGCAGCTTAGCGGGGCAGGGGCTTCAGCCCCAGCATTTT
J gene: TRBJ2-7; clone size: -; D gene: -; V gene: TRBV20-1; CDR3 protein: CSARTSYEQYF; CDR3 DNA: TGCAGTGCTAGAACTTCCTACGAGCAGTACTTC
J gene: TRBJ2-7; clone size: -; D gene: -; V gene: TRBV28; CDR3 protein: CASTPGLPHYEQYF; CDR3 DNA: TGTGCCAGCACCCCGGGACTCCCTCACTACGAGCAGTACTTC
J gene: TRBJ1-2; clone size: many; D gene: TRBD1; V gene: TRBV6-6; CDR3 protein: CASSSGTDRYGYTF; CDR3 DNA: TGTGCCAGCAGTTCCGGGACAGACCGATATGGCTACACCTTC
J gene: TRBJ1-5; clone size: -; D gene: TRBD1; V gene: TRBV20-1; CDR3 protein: CSALTGGDNQPQHF; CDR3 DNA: TGCAGTGCCCTAACAGGGGGTGACAATCAGCCCCAGCATTTT
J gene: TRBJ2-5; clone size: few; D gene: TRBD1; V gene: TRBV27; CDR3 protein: CASSLRWDRGRETQYF; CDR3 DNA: TGTGCCAGCAGTTTACGTTGGGACAGGGGGCGGGAGACCCAGTACTTC
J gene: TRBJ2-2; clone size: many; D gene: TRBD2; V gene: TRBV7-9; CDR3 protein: CASSWTSGTAGELFF; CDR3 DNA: TGTGCCAGCAGCTGGACTAGCGGGACGGCCGGGGAGCTGTTTTTT
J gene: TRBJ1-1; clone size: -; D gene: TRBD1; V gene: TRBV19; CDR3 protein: CASRETGGHTEAFF; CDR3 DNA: TGTGCCAGTAGAGAAACAGGGGGCCACACTGAAGCTTTCTTT
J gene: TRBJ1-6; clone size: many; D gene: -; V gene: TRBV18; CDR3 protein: CASSPIVAGVNSPLHF; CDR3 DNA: TGTGCCAGCTCACCAATAGTGGCGGGGGTAAATTCACCCCTCCACTTT
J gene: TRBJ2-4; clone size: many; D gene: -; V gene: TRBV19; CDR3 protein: CASSISLAKNIQYF; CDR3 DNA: TGTGCCAGTAGTATTAGTTTAGCCAAAAACATTCAGTACTTC
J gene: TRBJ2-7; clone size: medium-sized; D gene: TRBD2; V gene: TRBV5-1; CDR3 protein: CASRPGLASYEQYF; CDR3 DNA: TGCGCCAGCAGGCCGGGACTAGCGTCCTACGAGCAGTACTTC
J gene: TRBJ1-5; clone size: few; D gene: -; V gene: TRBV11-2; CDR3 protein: CASSYSNQPQHF; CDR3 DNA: TGTGCCAGCAGCTACAGCAATCAGCCCCAGCATTTT
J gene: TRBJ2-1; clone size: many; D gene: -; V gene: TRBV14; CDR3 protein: CASSQDPRGPLIF; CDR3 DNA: TGTGCCAGCAGCCAAGATCCACGCGGTCCTCTTATCTTC
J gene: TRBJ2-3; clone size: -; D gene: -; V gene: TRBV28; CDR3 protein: CASSLPYDTQYF; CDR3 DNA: TGTGCCAGCAGTTTACCCTACGATACGCAGTATTTT
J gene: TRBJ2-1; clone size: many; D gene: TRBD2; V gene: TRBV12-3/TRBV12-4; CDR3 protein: CASSLLGRGHNEQFF; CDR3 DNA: TGTGCCAGCAGTTTGCTCGGGAGGGGACACAATGAGCAGTTCTTC